The clone carrying this T cell receptor beta chain was observed at least ten times. V gave up 4 bases and J gave up 6 bases, with 6 bases separating them. The CDR3 loop spans 11 amino acids. The germline CDR1 and CDR2 sequences are SNHLY and FYNNEI. This sample is drawn from a study of Graves' ophthalmopathy and Graves' hyperthyroidism. RNA served as the template for amplifying TCR beta CDR3 regions. A first-round RT-PCR used HTBI primers, followed by a second-round multiplex PCR. TCRdb independently ran MiXCR on the multiplex PCR reads; one entry per CDR3 protein. The sample shows roughly 480,000 distinct CDR3 sequences, around an eighth of them seen only once.

This receptor was taken from a woman aged 25 to 39 with Graves' ophthalmopathy. The sequenced material came from blood. V and J are TRBV2 and TRBJ1-1; perhaps TRBD1 as D (5 bases). CDR3 in amino acids: CASSGRAEAFF. In DNA, the CDR3 is TGTGCCAGCAGTGGCAGGGCTGAAGCTTTCTTT.